The sample holds a few counts of the clone carrying this T cell receptor (beta chain). MiXCR, run by TCRdb on the PCR reads, gives a single entry per CDR3 protein. The sample lists roughly 20,000 distinct CDR3 sequences; 35% to 40% were seen once. The data derive from a study of immune characterization of retroperitoneal liposarcoma. The CDR3 length is 16 residues. The germline V and J ends were trimmed by 2 bases and 8 bases, with 21 bases remaining between them. Germline V CDR1 and CDR2: MNHEY, SVGAGI. The chain links TRBV6-5 to TRBJ1-1, with a possible D match to TRBD1 (6 bases). The sample comprised blood. This TCR derives from a male donor with retroperitoneal liposarcoma. The CDR3 region has the DNA TGTGCCAGCAGTTACGAGACAGGTCCGGCTAACGTCGAAGCTTTCTTT. This sequence encodes CASSYETGPANVEAFF.